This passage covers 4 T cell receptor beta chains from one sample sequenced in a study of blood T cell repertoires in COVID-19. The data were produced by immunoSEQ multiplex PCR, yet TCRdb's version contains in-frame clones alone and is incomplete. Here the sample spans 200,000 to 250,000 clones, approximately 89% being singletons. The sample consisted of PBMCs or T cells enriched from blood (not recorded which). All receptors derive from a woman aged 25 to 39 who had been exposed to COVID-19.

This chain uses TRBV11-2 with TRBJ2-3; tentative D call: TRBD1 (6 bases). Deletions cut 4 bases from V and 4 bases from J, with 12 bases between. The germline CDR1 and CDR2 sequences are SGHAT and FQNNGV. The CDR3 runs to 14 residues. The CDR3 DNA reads TGTGCCAGCAGCTCCGGGACACCAGCAGATACGCAGTATTTT. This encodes CASSSGTPADTQYF. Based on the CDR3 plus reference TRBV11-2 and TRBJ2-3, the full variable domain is EAGVAQSPRYKIIEKRQSVAFWCNPISGHATLYWYQQILGQGPKLLIQFQNNGVVDDSQLPKDRFSAERLKGVDSTLKIQPAKLEDSAVYLCASSSGTPADTQYFGPGTRLTVL.

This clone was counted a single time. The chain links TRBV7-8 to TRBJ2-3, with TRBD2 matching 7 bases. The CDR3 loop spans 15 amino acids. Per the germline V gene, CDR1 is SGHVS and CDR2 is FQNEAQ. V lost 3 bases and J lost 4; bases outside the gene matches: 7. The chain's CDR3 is CASSFGLGEADTQYF. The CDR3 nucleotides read TGTGCCAGCAGCTTCGGACTAGGGGAGGCAGATACGCAGTATTTT.

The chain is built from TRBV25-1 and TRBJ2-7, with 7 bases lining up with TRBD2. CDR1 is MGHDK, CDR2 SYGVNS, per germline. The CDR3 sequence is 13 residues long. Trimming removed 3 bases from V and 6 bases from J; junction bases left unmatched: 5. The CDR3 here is CASSEAGEGEQYF. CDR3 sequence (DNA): TGTGCCAGCAGTGAGGCGGGGGAAGGCGAGCAGTACTTC.

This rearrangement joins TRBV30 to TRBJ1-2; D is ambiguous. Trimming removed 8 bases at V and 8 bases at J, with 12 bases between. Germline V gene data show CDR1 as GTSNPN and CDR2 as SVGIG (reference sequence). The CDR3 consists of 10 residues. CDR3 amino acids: CAHWERGYTF. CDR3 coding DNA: TGTGCCCATTGGGAGCGGGGCTACACCTTC.